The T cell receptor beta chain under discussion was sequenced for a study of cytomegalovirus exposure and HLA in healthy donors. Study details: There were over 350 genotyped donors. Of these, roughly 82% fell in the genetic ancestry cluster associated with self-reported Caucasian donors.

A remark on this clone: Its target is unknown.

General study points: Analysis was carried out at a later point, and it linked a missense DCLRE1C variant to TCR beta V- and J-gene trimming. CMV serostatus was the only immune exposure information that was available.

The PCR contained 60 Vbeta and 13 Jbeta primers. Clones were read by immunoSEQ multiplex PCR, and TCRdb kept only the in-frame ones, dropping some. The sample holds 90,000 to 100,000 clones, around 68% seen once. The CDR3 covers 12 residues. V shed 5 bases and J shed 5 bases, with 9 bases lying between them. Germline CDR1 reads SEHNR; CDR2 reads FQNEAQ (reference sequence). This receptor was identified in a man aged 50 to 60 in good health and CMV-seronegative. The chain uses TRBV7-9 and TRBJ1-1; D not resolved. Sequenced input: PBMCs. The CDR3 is CASSMRPTEAFF. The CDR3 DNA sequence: TGTGCCAGCAGCATGAGGCCGACTGAAGCTTTCTTT.